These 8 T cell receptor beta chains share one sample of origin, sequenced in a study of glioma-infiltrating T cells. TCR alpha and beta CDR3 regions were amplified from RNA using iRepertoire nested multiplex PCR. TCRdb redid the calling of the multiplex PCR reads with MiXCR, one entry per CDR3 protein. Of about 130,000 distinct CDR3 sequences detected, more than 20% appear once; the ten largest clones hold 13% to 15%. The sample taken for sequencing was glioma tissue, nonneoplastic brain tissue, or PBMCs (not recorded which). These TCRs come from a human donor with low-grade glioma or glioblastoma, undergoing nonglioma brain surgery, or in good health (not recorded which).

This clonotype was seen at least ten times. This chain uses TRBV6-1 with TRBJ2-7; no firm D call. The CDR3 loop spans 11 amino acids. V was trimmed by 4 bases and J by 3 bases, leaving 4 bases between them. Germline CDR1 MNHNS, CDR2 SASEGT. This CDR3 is CASSVFYEQYF. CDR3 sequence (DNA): TGTGCCAGCAGTGTCTTCTACGAGCAGTACTTC.

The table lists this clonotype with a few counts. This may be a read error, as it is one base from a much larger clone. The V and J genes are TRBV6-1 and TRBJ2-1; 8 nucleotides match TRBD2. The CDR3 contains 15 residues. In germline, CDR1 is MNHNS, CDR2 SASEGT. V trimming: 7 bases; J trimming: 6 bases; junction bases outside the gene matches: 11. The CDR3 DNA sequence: TGTGCCAGCACGGGGGGGGCGGGAGGAGGCAATGAGCAGTTCTTC. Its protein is CASTGGAGGGNEQFF.

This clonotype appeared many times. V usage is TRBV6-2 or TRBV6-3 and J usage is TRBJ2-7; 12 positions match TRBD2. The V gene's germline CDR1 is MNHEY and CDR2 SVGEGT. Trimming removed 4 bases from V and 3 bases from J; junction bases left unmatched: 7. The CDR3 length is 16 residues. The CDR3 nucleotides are TGTGCCAGCAGTTGGCCGGGACTAGCGGGCCTCTACGAGCAGTACTTC. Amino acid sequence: CASSWPGLAGLYEQYF.

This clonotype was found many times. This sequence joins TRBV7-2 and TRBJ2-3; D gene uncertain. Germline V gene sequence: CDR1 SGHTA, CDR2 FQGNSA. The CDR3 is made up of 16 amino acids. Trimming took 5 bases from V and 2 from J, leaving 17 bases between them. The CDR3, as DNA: TGTGCCAGCAGCCTTACAAGGTCTCCCGCCACAGATACGCAGTATTTT. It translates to CASSLTRSPATDTQYF.

The DNA for the CDR3 is TGTGCCAGCAGCGGAGGGTCGCTCGGGGCCAACGTCCTGACTTTC. Its translation is CASSGGSLGANVLTF. The chain is built from TRBV11-1 and TRBJ2-6, with D maybe TRBD2 (6 bases). There are 15 residues in the CDR3. V dropped 5 bases and J dropped 4 bases, with 12 bases sitting between them. CDR1 is SGHAT and CDR2 is FQDESV in the germline V gene (reference sequence).

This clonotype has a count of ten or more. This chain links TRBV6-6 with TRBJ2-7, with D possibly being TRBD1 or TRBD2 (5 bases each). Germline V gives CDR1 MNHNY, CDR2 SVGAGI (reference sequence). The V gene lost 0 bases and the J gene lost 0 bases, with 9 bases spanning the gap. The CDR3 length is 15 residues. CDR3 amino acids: CASSYSGRSSYEQYF. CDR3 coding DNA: TGTGCCAGCAGTTACTCGGGACGGAGCTCCTACGAGCAGTACTTC.

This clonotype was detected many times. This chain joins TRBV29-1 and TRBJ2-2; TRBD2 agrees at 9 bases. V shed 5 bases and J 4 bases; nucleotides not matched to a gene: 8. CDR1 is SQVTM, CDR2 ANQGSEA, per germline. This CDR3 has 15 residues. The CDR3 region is CSVLTSGQGTGELFF. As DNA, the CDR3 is TGCAGCGTTTTGACTAGCGGCCAAGGCACCGGGGAGCTGTTTTTT.

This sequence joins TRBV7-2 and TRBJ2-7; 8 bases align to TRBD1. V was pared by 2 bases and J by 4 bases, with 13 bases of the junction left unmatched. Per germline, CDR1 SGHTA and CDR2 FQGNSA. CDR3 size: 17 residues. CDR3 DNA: TGTGCCAGCAGCTTAAGGGAGACAGGGGAATTTGCTTACGAGCAGTACTTC. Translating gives CASSLRETGEFAYEQYF.